Listed here are 32 T cell receptor beta chains from one sample, sequenced in a study of blood T cell repertoires in COVID-19. Some clones are missing from TCRdb's copy, which holds only in-frame ones; the method was immunoSEQ multiplex PCR. Here the sample spans approximately 250,000 clones, approximately 89% being singletons. The sample comprised peripheral blood. Receptors were obtained from a man aged 35-49 years with active or convalescent COVID-19.

CDR3 in DNA: TGTGCCAGCAGCTTCGGCAGGGGGAACACCATATATTTT. This sequence encodes CASSFGRGNTIYF. V and J are TRBV11-3 and TRBJ1-3, with 7 bases fitting TRBD1. V shed 3 bases, J shed 7 bases, and the junction held 3 bases outside the gene matches. The CDR3 is 13 residues long. The germline gives CDR1 SGHNT, CDR2 YENEEA.

The chain joins TRBV20-1 to TRBJ2-5; unclear D gene. The CDR3 loop spans 11 amino acids. Germline V gene lookup returns CDR1 DFQATT and CDR2 SNEGSKA (reference sequence). V was clipped by 5 bases and J by 5 bases, with 9 bases between them. In nucleotides, the CDR3 is TGCAGTGCTCAGGTATCGGAGACCCAGTACTTC. It is translated as CSAQVSETQYF.

V gene TRBV30 combines with J gene TRBJ2-2, with D hard to call. The CDR3 runs 11 residues. V was cut by 2 bases and J by 6 bases, with 4 bases left in between. Germline CDR1 GTSNPN, CDR2 SVGIG (reference sequence). CDR3 amino acids: CAWSLSGELFF. CDR3 nucleotides: TGTGCCTGGAGTTTATCCGGGGAGCTGTTTTTT.

The J gene is TRBJ2-3, the V gene TRBV6-1; 10 nucleotides agree with TRBD1. J lost 0 bases, V lost 2 bases, and 14 bases had no gene match. Germline V gene sequence: CDR1 MNHNS, CDR2 SASEGT. The CDR3 runs to 20 residues. CDR3 sequence: CASSERPGQGWVSSTDTQYF. CDR3 in DNA: TGTGCCAGCAGTGAAAGACCGGGACAGGGGTGGGTTTCTAGCACAGATACGCAGTATTTT.

This chain connects TRBV5-6 to TRBJ1-5; possible D gene TRBD1, 5 bases. The V and J ends lost 0 bases and 7 bases respectively, with 11 bases between them. There are 14 residues in the CDR3. Germline V gene sequence: CDR1 SGHDT, CDR2 YYEEEE. The CDR3 loop reads CASSLGQGAQPQHF. The DNA of the CDR3 is TGTGCCAGCAGCTTGGGCCAGGGTGCGCAGCCCCAGCATTTT.

This chain's CDR3 is CSVQRLAQSTDTQYF. For the CDR3, the DNA is TGCAGCGTACAAAGACTAGCGCAGAGCACAGATACGCAGTATTTT. This chain connects TRBV29-1 to TRBJ2-3; TRBD2 aligns across 8 bases. Looked up from germline, CDR1 is SQVTM and CDR2 is ANQGSEA. With 6 bases clipped from V and 0 bases from J, the junction kept 8 bases outside the gene matches. The CDR3 has 15 amino acids.

The V call is TRBV15, the J call TRBJ2-7; weak D call: TRBD1 (7 bases). This CDR3 is 16 amino acids long. With 0 bases removed from V and 3 bases from J, the gap between germline ends came to 15 bases. Germline CDR1 reads LNHNV; CDR2 reads YYDKDF (reference sequence). CDR3 region: CATSRDPGRTGYEQYF. For the CDR3, the DNA is TGTGCCACCAGCAGAGATCCGGGGAGGACAGGCTACGAGCAGTACTTC.

The rearrangement joins TRBV30 to TRBJ2-7; D not certain. With 3 bases removed from V and 1 base from J, the gap between germline ends came to 4 bases. The CDR3 spans 11 residues. Germline assignment: CDR1 GTSNPN and CDR2 SVGIG (reference sequence). Here the CDR3 DNA reads TGTGCCTGGAGGTATTCCTACGAGCAGTACTTC. It codes for CAWRYSYEQYF.

This rearrangement joins TRBV28 to TRBJ1-1; a weak D match, TRBD1 (6 bases). Looked up from germline, CDR1 is MDHEN and CDR2 is SYDVKM. This CDR3 contains 12 residues. Trimming left V 2 bases short and J 7 bases short, with 8 bases between. DNA for the CDR3: TGTGCCAGCAGTTTACGGACAGATGAAGCTTTCTTT. Translated, it gives CASSLRTDEAFF. The variable domain in full, completed from reference TRBV28 and TRBJ1-1, reads DVKVTQSSRYLVKRTGEKVFLECVQDMDHENMFWYRQDPGLGLRLIYFSYDVKMKEKGDIPEGYSVSREKKERFSLILESASTNQTSMYLCASSLRTDEAFFGQGTRLTVV.

The rearrangement links TRBV5-1 to TRBJ1-1; no reliable D call. The length of the CDR3 is 12 residues. Trimming took 4 bases from V and 11 from J, leaving 15 bases between them. Germline V CDR1 and CDR2: SGHRS, YFSETQ. The CDR3 nucleotides read TGCGCCAGCAGCAACATCCCCACGGAGGCTTTCTTT. Translation gives CASSNIPTEAFF. Looking up the rest from reference TRBV5-1 and TRBJ1-1 gives the full variable domain: KAGVTQTPRYLIKTRGQQVTLSCSPISGHRSVSWYQQTPGQGLQFLFEYFSETQRNKGNFPGRFSGRQFSNSRSEMNVSTLELGDSALYLCASSNIPTEAFFGQGTRLTVV.

As regards this clone: This sample also contains other DNA sequences that code for the same CDR3. The chain is built from TRBV18 and TRBJ2-7; D uncertain. Germline V lookup: CDR1 KGHSH, CDR2 LQKENI. V was trimmed by 3 bases and J by 0 bases, leaving 3 bases between them. The CDR3 consists of 12 residues. DNA of the CDR3: TGTGCCAGCTCACCGAGCTCCTACGAGCAGTACTTC. It encodes CASSPSSYEQYF.

J is TRBJ2-3 and V is TRBV6-5, with D possibly TRBD1 on 6 matching bases. Per the germline V gene, CDR1 is MNHEY and CDR2 is SVGAGI. The CDR3 is 13 residues long. V was pared by 7 bases and J by 10 bases, with 18 bases between. Written as DNA, the CDR3 is TGTGCCAGCACCTTATACGGGACAAACGCGCAGTATTTT. This encodes CASTLYGTNAQYF.

The chain combines TRBV5-1 with TRBJ2-1; 9 bases align to TRBD1. Germline-derived CDR1 and CDR2 are SGHRS and YFSETQ. The CDR3 spans 16 residues. V lost 4 bases, J lost 0 bases, and 5 bases stayed unmatched. The CDR3 nucleotides read TGCGCCAGCAGCCTCGACAGGGGGGACTCCTACAATGAGCAGTTCTTC. Protein: CASSLDRGDSYNEQFF.

The CDR3 protein is CASRLQGASSYGYTF. DNA of the CDR3: TGTGCCAGCAGACTACAGGGGGCGAGTAGCTATGGCTACACCTTC. The chain couples TRBV6-5 to TRBJ1-2; the match to TRBD1 covers 9 bases. The J segment lost 4 bases and the V segment lost 6 bases, leaving 9 bases of the junction unmatched. Germline V gene lookup returns CDR1 MNHEY and CDR2 SVGAGI. CDR3 length: 15 residues.

The chain is built from TRBV5-4 and TRBJ1-1; TRBD1 aligns across 7 bases. The CDR3 runs to 13 residues. V dropped 2 bases and J dropped 8; count of bases not matched to a gene: 6. CDR1 is SGHNT and CDR2 is YYREEE in the germline V gene (reference sequence). The CDR3 loop reads CASSFPGQKEAFF. DNA for the CDR3: TGTGCCAGCAGCTTTCCGGGACAGAAGGAAGCTTTCTTT.

V is TRBV9 and J is TRBJ2-7, with D possibly TRBD1 on 6 matching bases. This CDR3 contains 13 residues. Germline CDR1 and CDR2: SGDLS and YYNGEE. The V end lost 3 bases, the J end lost 7 bases, and 14 bases lay between the germline ends. CDR3 sequence: CASSAPQGLEQYF. The CDR3 DNA reads as TGTGCCAGCAGCGCCCCACAGGGCCTGGAGCAGTACTTC.

V is TRBV9 and J is TRBJ1-5; 9 nucleotides agree with TRBD1. The CDR3 contains 17 residues. Per germline, CDR1 SGDLS and CDR2 YYNGEE. Trimming removed 3 bases from V and 0 bases from J; junction bases left unmatched: 7. The chain's CDR3 is CASSAGTGLSSNQPQHF. The CDR3 bases are TGTGCCAGCAGCGCCGGGACAGGGCTTTCTAGCAATCAGCCCCAGCATTTT.

The chain recombines TRBV6-2 or TRBV6-3 with TRBJ2-7; D is possibly TRBD2 (6 bases). The CDR3 loop spans 15 amino acids. CDR1 and CDR2 (germline): MNHEY, SVGEGT. Trimming removed 6 bases from V and 3 bases from J, with 18 bases in between. The CDR3 DNA reads TGTGCCAGCAGCCCTGGGGACTCCCTCGTCTACGAGCAGTACTTC. Its protein product is CASSPGDSLVYEQYF.

The rearrangement joins TRBV4-1 to TRBJ1-2; 12 nucleotides align to TRBD1. CDR3 length: 15 residues. Trimming removed 2 bases from V and 7 bases from J; junction bases left unmatched: 5. Germline V gene lookup returns CDR1 MGHRA and CDR2 YSYEKL. The CDR3 nucleotides read TGCGCCAGCAGCCAATCCCGGGGACAGGGGGCTGGCTACACCTTC. It yields the protein CASSQSRGQGAGYTF.

The V call is TRBV6-1, the J call TRBJ1-2; 10 nucleotides line up with TRBD1. With 2 bases clipped from V and 2 bases from J, the junction kept 5 bases outside the gene matches. Germline assignment: CDR1 MNHNS and CDR2 SASEGT. This CDR3 region has 16 residues. As DNA, the CDR3 is TGTGCCAGCAGTGAATCATTGGGACAGGGGAACTATGGCTACACCTTC. Amino acids: CASSESLGQGNYGYTF.

This chain links TRBV18 with TRBJ2-1, with 7 nucleotides matching TRBD2. J lost 8 bases, V lost 3 bases, and 7 bases had no gene match. Per the germline V gene, CDR1 is KGHSH and CDR2 is LQKENI. The CDR3 length is 14 residues. CDR3 sequence reads: CASSPGLSGYEQFF. CDR3 sequence (DNA): TGTGCCAGCTCACCCGGCCTTAGCGGGTATGAGCAGTTCTTC.

V usage is TRBV14 and J usage is TRBJ1-1; D gene unclear. Germline loops: CDR1 SGHDN, CDR2 FVKESK. Trimming left V 6 bases short and J 5 bases short, with 13 bases between. The CDR3 sequence is 13 residues long. The CDR3 region has the DNA TGTGCCAGCAGACCCCGCACACAGACTGAAGCTTTCTTT. Translated, it gives CASRPRTQTEAFF.

The rearrangement uses TRBV6-5 and TRBJ2-7, with D possibly being TRBD1 (5 bases). Germline V gives CDR1 MNHEY, CDR2 SVGAGI. This CDR3 comprises 13 residues. Trimming pared 9 bases from V and 1 base from J, leaving 13 bases between. CDR3 sequence (DNA): TGTGCCAGTGTTTTAGACAGTTCCTACGAGCAGTACTTC. This codes for CASVLDSSYEQYF.

J is TRBJ1-4 and V is TRBV14; unclear D gene. Trimming left V 5 bases short and J 0 bases short, with 10 bases between. There are 15 residues in the CDR3. Per the germline V gene, CDR1 is SGHDN and CDR2 is FVKESK. The CDR3, as DNA: TGTGCCAGCAGCTTCAGATTTGCAACTAATGAAAAACTGTTTTTT. Amino acid sequence: CASSFRFATNEKLFF.

This chain connects TRBV30 to TRBJ1-4; maybe TRBD1 (5 bases). Trimming removed 2 bases at V and 4 bases at J, with 14 bases between. Germline loops: CDR1 GTSNPN, CDR2 SVGIG (reference sequence). The CDR3 loop spans 15 amino acids. This CDR3 is CAWSPPGLINEKLFF. In DNA form, the CDR3 reads TGTGCCTGGAGTCCTCCGGGACTGATTAATGAAAAACTGTTTTTT.

V is TRBV2 and J is TRBJ2-3; 7 bases fit TRBD2. The V gene's germline CDR1 is SNHLY and CDR2 FYNNEI. The CDR3 sequence is 14 residues long. V lost 3 bases to trimming and J lost 5 bases; unmatched junction nucleotides: 5. CDR3 region: CASSERGGEDTQYF. The CDR3 region has the DNA TGTGCCAGCAGTGAGAGGGGAGGGGAAGATACGCAGTATTTT.

The rearrangement joins TRBV12-2 to TRBJ1-4. TRBV12-2 corresponds to a pseudogene. The CDR3 is 16 amino acids. The CDR3 DNA reads TGTGCAAGTCGCCCCCGGGTTGCTTTGACTAATGAAAAACTGTTTTTT. Its protein is CASRPRVALTNEKLFF.

V and J are TRBV7-3 and TRBJ2-3; the D gene is possibly TRBD2 (5 bases). The CDR3 is 14 residues long. The ends were cut back, 8 bases at V and 2 bases at J, with 14 bases in the middle. Germline V gene sequence: CDR1 SGHTA, CDR2 FQGTGA. CDR3 nucleotides: TGTGCCAGCGTAGGCGGACTCGTCACAGATACGCAGTATTTT. It specifies CASVGGLVTDTQYF.

The chain couples TRBV19 to TRBJ1-1; 7 bases map to TRBD1. With 9 bases clipped from V and 7 bases from J, the junction kept 5 bases outside the gene matches. Germline loops: CDR1 LNHDA, CDR2 SQIVND (reference sequence). This CDR3 has 11 residues. The CDR3 spells CASRTGIEAFF. The CDR3 DNA reads TGTGCCAGCCGGACAGGCATTGAAGCTTTCTTT.

The genes are TRBV5-1 and TRBJ1-2, with TRBD1 matching 9 bases. This CDR3 spans 16 amino acids. Germline values: CDR1 SGHRS, CDR2 YFSETQ. After removal of 4 bases from V and 4 bases from J, the junction contained 11 bases not matched to a gene. The CDR3 sequence is CASSAGTGPLGYGYTF. CDR3 nucleotide sequence: TGCGCCAGCAGCGCCGGGACAGGGCCCCTGGGCTATGGCTACACCTTC.

V and J are TRBV4-1 and TRBJ2-4; D is possibly TRBD2 (5 bases). Trimming took off 3 bases at V and 0 bases at J, with 24 bases between the two ends. In germline, CDR1 is MGHRA, CDR2 YSYEKL. The CDR3 length is 20 residues. The CDR3 protein is CASSQGRSGFLISAKNIQYF. The CDR3 bases are TGCGCCAGCAGCCAGGGTCGAAGCGGTTTTCTGATCTCAGCCAAAAACATTCAGTACTTC.

CDR3 nucleotide sequence: TGTGCCAGCAGTTTAGCGGCCACTAATGAAAAACTGTTTTTT. Amino acids: CASSLAATNEKLFF. The rearrangement links TRBV27 to TRBJ1-4; D gene uncertain. The CDR3 consists of 14 residues. Trimming removed 2 bases from V and 2 bases from J, with 6 bases in between. CDR1 and CDR2 from the germline V gene are MNHEY and SMNVEV (reference sequence).